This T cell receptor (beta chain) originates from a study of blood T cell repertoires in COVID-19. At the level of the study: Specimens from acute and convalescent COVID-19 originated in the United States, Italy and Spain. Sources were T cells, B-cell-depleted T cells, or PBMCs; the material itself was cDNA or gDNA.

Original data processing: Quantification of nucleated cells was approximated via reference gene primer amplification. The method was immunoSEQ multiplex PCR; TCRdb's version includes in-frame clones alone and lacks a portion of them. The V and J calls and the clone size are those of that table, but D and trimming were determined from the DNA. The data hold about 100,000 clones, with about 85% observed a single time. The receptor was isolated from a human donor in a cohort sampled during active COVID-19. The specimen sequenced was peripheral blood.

DNA of the CDR3: TGTGCCAGCAGTGAGTGGCAAGAGTTCTTC. Encoded protein: CASSEWQEFF. The gene calls are TRBV2 and TRBJ2-1; D unclear. The ends were cut back, 3 bases at V and 14 bases at J, with 8 bases in the middle. In germline, CDR1 is SNHLY, CDR2 FYNNEI. The CDR3 covers 10 residues.